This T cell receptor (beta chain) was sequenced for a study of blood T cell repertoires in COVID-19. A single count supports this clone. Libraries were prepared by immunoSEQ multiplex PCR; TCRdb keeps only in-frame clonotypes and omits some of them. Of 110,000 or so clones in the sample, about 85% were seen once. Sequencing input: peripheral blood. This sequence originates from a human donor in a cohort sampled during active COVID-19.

The CDR3 sequence: CSVEEGATDTQYF. DNA of the CDR3: TGCAGCGTTGAAGAAGGGGCTACAGATACGCAGTATTTT. The rearrangement joins TRBV29-1 to TRBJ2-3; tentative D call: TRBD1 (5 bases). The V and J ends lost 0 bases and 3 bases respectively, with 7 bases between them. CDR1 is SQVTM and CDR2 is ANQGSEA in the germline V gene. This CDR3 has 13 residues.